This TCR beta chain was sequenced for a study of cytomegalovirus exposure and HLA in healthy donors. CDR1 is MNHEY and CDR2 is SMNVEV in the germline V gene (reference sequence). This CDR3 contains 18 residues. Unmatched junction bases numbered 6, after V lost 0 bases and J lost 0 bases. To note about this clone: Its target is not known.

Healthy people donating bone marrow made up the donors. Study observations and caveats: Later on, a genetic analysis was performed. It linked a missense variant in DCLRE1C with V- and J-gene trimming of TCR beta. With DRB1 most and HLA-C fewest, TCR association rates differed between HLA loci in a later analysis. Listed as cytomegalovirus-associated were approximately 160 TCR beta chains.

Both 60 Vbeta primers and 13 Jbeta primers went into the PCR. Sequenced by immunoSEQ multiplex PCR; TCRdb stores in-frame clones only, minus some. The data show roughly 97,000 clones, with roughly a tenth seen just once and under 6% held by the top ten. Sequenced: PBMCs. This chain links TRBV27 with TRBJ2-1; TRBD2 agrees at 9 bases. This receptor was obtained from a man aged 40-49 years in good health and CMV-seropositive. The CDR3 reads CASSLSGGRGPSYNEQFF. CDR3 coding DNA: TGTGCCAGCAGTTTATCCGGCGGGAGGGGACCCTCCTACAATGAGCAGTTCTTC.